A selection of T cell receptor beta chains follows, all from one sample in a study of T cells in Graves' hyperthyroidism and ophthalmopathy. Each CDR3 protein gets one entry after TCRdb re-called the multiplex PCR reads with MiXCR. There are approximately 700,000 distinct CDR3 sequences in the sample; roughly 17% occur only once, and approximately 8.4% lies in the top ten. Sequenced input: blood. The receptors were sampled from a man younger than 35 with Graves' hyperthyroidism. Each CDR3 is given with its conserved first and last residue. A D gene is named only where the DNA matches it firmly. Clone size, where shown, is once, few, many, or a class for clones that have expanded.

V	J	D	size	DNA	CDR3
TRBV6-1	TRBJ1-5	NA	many	TGTGCCAGCAGTGAATTGGTGCTAGCGTATAGCAATCAGCCCCAGCATTTT	CASSELVLAYSNQPQHF
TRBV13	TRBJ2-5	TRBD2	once	TGTGCCAGCAGCTTCGCTAGCGGGCCGCAAGAGACCCAGTACTTC	CASSFASGPQETQYF
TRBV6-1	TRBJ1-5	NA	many	TGTGCCAGCAGTCGGTACCAGGGGTACAGCAATCAGCCCCAGCATTTT	CASSRYQGYSNQPQHF
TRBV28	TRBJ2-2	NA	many	TGTGCCAGCAGTTTCCTGGACACGAACACCGGGGAGCTGTTTTTT	CASSFLDTNTGELFF
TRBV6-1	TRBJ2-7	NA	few	TGTGCCAGCAGTGAAAGGGAACAGACCTACGAGCAGTACTTC	CASSEREQTYEQYF
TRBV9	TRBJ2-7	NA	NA	TGTGCCAGCAGCGTAGGAGGCGGGGACGCTTACGAGCAGTACTTC	CASSVGGGDAYEQYF
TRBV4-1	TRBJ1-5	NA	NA	TGCGCCAGCAGCCAAGATGTACAGGGCTATCAGCCCCAGCATTTT	CASSQDVQGYQPQHF
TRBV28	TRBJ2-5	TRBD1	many	TGTGCCAGCAGTTTAGGGACAGGGGGAGGGGAGACCCAGTACTTC	CASSLGTGGGETQYF
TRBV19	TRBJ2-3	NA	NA	TGTGCCAGTAGTCGACTTGACAACACAGATACGCAGTATTTT	CASSRLDNTDTQYF
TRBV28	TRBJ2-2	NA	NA	TGTGCCAGCAGTTCCTACAGGGAGAACACCGGGGAGCTGTTTTTT	CASSSYRENTGELFF
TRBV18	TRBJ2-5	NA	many	TGTGCCAGCTCACAGGACGGCCAAGAGACCCAGTACTTC	CASSQDGQETQYF
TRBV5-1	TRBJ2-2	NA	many	TGCGCCAGCAGCTCCCCCCCAGGGCCAAACACCGGGGAGCTGTTTTTT	CASSSPPGPNTGELFF
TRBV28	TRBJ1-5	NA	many	TGTGCCAGCAGTTGGCTAGGCAATCAGCCCCAGCATTTT	CASSWLGNQPQHF
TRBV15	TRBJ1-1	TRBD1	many	TGTGCCACCAGGCAGGGCAGGGGGGAGGCTTTCTTT	CATRQGRGEAFF
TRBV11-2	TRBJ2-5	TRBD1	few	TGTGCCAGCAGCTTAGTAGTAACGGCGGGACAGGTGGACTTC	CASSLVVTAGQVDF
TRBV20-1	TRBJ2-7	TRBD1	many	TGCAGTGCCCCGGTCGGCAGGGGGCGGGGTGAGCAGTACTTC	CSAPVGRGRGEQYF
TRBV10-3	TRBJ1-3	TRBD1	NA	TGTGCCATCGGCCGCGGGACAGTTGGAAACACCATATATTTT	CAIGRGTVGNTIYF
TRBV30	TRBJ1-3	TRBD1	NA	TGTGCCTGGAGTGTAAAGGGGACAGAGACCTTCGGCAACACCATATATTTT	CAWSVKGTETFGNTIYF
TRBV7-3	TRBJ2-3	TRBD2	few	TGTGCCAGCAGCCAAAAGGGAGCGGGAGGGGTCGATACGCAGTATTTT	CASSQKGAGGVDTQYF
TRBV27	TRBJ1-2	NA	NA	TGTGCCAACAGTTTAAATTGGGACGCTGGATATGGCTACACCTTC	CANSLNWDAGYGYTF
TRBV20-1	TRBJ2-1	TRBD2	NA	TGCAGTGCTAGGGCTACTAGCGGGAGTAGGTTCTTC	CSARATSGSRFF
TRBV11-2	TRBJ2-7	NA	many	TGTGCCAGCAGCCTCAGGAGGCCAGGGTTATTCGGCGAGCAGTACTTC	CASSLRRPGLFGEQYF
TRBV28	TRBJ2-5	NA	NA	TGTGCCAGCAGTCCCGGGACTTCAAAAGAGACCCAGTACTTC	CASSPGTSKETQYF
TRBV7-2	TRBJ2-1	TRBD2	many	TGTGCCAGCAGCCAGGTGACTAGCGGGCGTCCCTACAATGAGCAGTTCTTC	CASSQVTSGRPYNEQFF
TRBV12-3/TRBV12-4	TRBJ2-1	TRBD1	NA	TGTGCCAGCAGCCGACAGGGGGCTATCGACAATGAGCAGTTCTTC	CASSRQGAIDNEQFF
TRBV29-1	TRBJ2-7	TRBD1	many	TGCAGCGTTTCAACAGGGGAAACCTACGAGCAGTACTTC	CSVSTGETYEQYF
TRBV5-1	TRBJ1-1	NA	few	TGCGCCAGCAGCTTGGTAGGAGGTGAAGCTTTCTTT	CASSLVGGEAFF
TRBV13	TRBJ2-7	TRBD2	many	TGTGCCAGCAGCTTAACGCTAGCGGGAGTGTCTTCCTACGAGCAGTACTTC	CASSLTLAGVSSYEQYF
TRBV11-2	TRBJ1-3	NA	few	TGTGCCAGCAGCCCGTGGGGGGTTGGAAACACCATATATTTT	CASSPWGVGNTIYF
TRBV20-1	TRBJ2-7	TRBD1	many	TGCAGTGCTAGAGATGTGGGACAGGGGGGATACGAGCAGTACTTC	CSARDVGQGGYEQYF
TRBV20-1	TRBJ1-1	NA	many	TGCAGCCAGACGGGGGGCGTGTATACTGAAGCTTTCTTT	CSQTGGVYTEAFF
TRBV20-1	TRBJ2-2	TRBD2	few	TGCAGTGCTACAGACCGGAGCGGGAGGGCGGGAACCGGGGAGCTGTTTTTT	CSATDRSGRAGTGELFF
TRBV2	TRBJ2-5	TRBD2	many	TGTGCCAGCAGTAGGGAGGGGCGCGGGAGTGGAGAGACCCAGTACTTC	CASSREGRGSGETQYF
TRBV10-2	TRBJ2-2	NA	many	TGCGCCAGCAGTCGGGGGCAGGGATGGACCGGGGAGCTGTTTTTT	CASSRGQGWTGELFF
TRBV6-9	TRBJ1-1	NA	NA	TGTGCCAGCAGTTACGTAAAGGTGAACACTGAAGCTTTCTTT	CASSYVKVNTEAFF
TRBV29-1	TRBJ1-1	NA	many	TGCAGCGTTGTGGGGACACGAGCCGAAGCTTTCTTT	CSVVGTRAEAFF